These T cell receptor beta chains were read from a single sample in a study of blood T cell repertoires in COVID-19. Assay: immunoSEQ multiplex PCR; the TCRdb copy retains only in-frame clones and omits some. The table has roughly 340,000 clones, 91% seen once. Sequencing input: peripheral blood. All receptors derive from a woman aged 18 to 35 who had recovered from COVID-19. Each CDR3 is given with its conserved first and last residue. D genes are given only for firm matches. Not every row has a clone size; where given, it reads once, few, many or a size class.

d_call,j_call,clone_size,v_call,cdr3_aa,cdr3_nt
TRBD1,TRBJ2-6,NA,TRBV9,CASSAPPRDRKGVLTF,TGTGCCAGCAGCGCCCCACCCCGGGACAGGAAAGGCGTCCTGACTTTC
TRBD1,TRBJ1-2,NA,TRBV25-1,CASSARTGHVYGYTF,TGTGCCAGCAGTGCGAGGACAGGGCACGTCTATGGCTACACCTTC
TRBD2,TRBJ2-5,NA,TRBV11-2,CASSPGLAGGQETQYF,TGTGCCAGCAGCCCCGGACTAGCGGGGGGCCAAGAGACCCAGTACTTC
TRBD1,TRBJ2-3,NA,TRBV10-2,CASSELGQSTDTQYF,TGCGCCAGCAGTGAATTGGGACAGTCAACAGATACGCAGTATTTT
TRBD1,TRBJ1-2,NA,TRBV14,CASSPLPGQGAPDGYTF,TGTGCCAGCAGCCCATTACCGGGACAGGGGGCGCCGGATGGCTACACCTTC
NA,TRBJ2-1,NA,TRBV4-3,CASSQGDRYNEQFF,TGCGCCAGCAGCCAAGGCGACAGATACAATGAGCAGTTCTTC
TRBD2,TRBJ2-1,NA,TRBV7-2,CASSLTGGPYNEQFF,TGTGCCAGCAGCTTAACGGGAGGGCCCTACAATGAGCAGTTCTTC
NA,TRBJ2-1,NA,TRBV3-1/TRBV3-2,CASSQDSAEVGDEQFF,TGTGCCAGCAGCCAAGATTCGGCTGAGGTGGGTGATGAGCAGTTCTTC
NA,TRBJ1-1,NA,TRBV24-1,CATSDPHGDTEAFF,TGTGCCACCAGTGATCCGCACGGGGACACTGAAGCTTTCTTT
NA,TRBJ2-5,NA,TRBV9,CASSVDLRETQYF,TGTGCCAGCAGCGTTGATCTTCGGGAGACCCAGTACTTC
NA,TRBJ2-1,NA,TRBV5-1,CASSLETNRYNEQFF,TGCGCCAGCAGCTTGGAGACAAACAGATACAATGAGCAGTTCTTC
NA,TRBJ1-1,NA,TRBV19,CASRILRVGANTEAFF,TGTGCCAGTAGAATCCTTCGGGTGGGGGCAAACACTGAAGCTTTCTTT
NA,TRBJ1-2,NA,TRBV9,CASSGGLVSGYTF,TGTGCCAGCAGCGGAGGTTTGGTCTCGGGCTACACCTTC
TRBD1,TRBJ2-6,NA,TRBV6-6,CALSPGTASTVLTF,TGTGCCCTCTCCCCAGGGACAGCAAGTACCGTCCTGACTTTC
NA,TRBJ1-2,NA,TRBV10-3,CAISESKGDYGYTF,TGTGCCATCAGTGAGTCGAAAGGGGACTATGGCTACACCTTC
NA,TRBJ2-2,NA,TRBV9,CASSVARGAGELFF,TGTGCCAGCAGCGTAGCCAGAGGAGCCGGGGAGCTGTTTTTT
NA,TRBJ2-3,NA,TRBV2,CARFDRRRAGTDTQYF,TGTGCCAGGTTTGATCGGAGACGAGCGGGCACAGATACGCAGTATTTT
NA,TRBJ1-2,NA,TRBV6-5,CASRNTGNGNYGYTF,TGTGCCAGCAGGAATACAGGGAACGGGAACTATGGCTACACCTTC
NA,TRBJ1-5,NA,TRBV13,CASSNRASGGNQPQHF,TGTGCCAGCAGCAACCGGGCCTCCGGGGGGAATCAGCCCCAGCATTTT
NA,TRBJ1-3,NA,TRBV10-3,CAISTASGNTIYF,TGTGCCATCAGTACAGCCTCTGGAAACACCATATATTTT
NA,TRBJ2-2,once,TRBV7-2,CASSLVRETGELFF,TGTGCCAGCAGCTTAGTCCGGGAGACCGGGGAGCTGTTTTTT
TRBD2,TRBJ2-3,NA,TRBV28,CASDGTSSEIDTQYF,TGTGCCAGTGACGGGACTAGCTCTGAGATAGATACGCAGTATTTT
TRBD2,TRBJ2-3,NA,TRBV3-1/TRBV3-2,CASSLKSGRAWDTQYF,TGTGCCAGCAGCCTCAAGAGCGGGAGGGCATGGGATACGCAGTATTTT
NA,TRBJ1-5,once,TRBV28,CASSFADSLSGQPQHF,TGTGCCAGCAGTTTCGCGGATTCACTAAGCGGCCAGCCCCAGCATTTT
NA,TRBJ1-1,NA,TRBV19,CASSTQTGNTEAFF,TGTGCCAGTAGTACTCAGACAGGGAACACTGAAGCTTTCTTT
NA,TRBJ1-6,NA,TRBV7-9,CASSLGPGRGVTSPLHF,TGTGCCAGCAGCTTAGGCCCGGGCAGGGGTGTCACTTCACCCCTCCACTTT
TRBD2,TRBJ2-2,few,TRBV11-3,CASSTPTSGPNTGELFF,TGTGCCAGCAGCACTCCGACTAGCGGGCCGAACACCGGGGAGCTGTTTTTT
NA,TRBJ2-1,NA,TRBV13,CASDGSQVGEQFF,TGTGCCAGTGACGGGTCTCAAGTTGGGGAGCAGTTCTTC
TRBD1,TRBJ2-1,few,TRBV15,CATSKGGDRGRLNEQFF,TGTGCCACCAGCAAAGGGGGAGACAGGGGGCGATTGAATGAGCAGTTCTTC
TRBD1,TRBJ1-2,NA,TRBV19,CASSTPPGQGFYGYTF,TGTGCCAGTAGTACTCCACCGGGACAGGGATTCTATGGCTACACCTTC
TRBD1,TRBJ2-3,NA,TRBV5-1,CASSLAIGTGGLYTQYF,TGCGCCAGCAGCTTGGCCATAGGGACAGGGGGCCTCTATACGCAGTATTTT
TRBD1,TRBJ1-2,once,TRBV7-2,CASSRNRDSILYYGYTF,TGTGCCAGCAGTCGAAACCGGGACAGCATCCTCTACTATGGCTACACCTTC